A single T cell receptor beta chain is shown here with its context. Its antigen is as yet unknown. The sample is drawn from a study of PD-1 blockade in classical Hodgkin lymphoma. Study results and limitations: While CD8+ TCR diversity did not rise significantly by C4D1, CD4+ TCR diversity did.

Each patient's relapse followed autologous stem cell transplantation, and brentuximab vedotin exposure varied. The V end lost 0 bases, the J end lost 3 bases, and 10 bases lay between the germline ends. Germline loops: CDR1 MNHEY, CDR2 SMNVEV (reference sequence). The CDR3 has 15 residues. The protocol was immunoSEQ multiplex PCR, while the TCRdb copy is restricted to in-frame clones and leaves out a portion. The repertoire holds about 110,000 clones, with roughly nine tenths as singletons. This clonotype was sampled from a human donor with classical Hodgkin lymphoma. The chain recombines TRBV27 with TRBJ2-3; D may be TRBD1 (5 bases). Here the sequenced sample was peripheral blood mononuclear cells (PBMCs), taken before the second cycle of nivolumab. The CDR3 coding sequence is TGTGCCAGCAGTTTATCGCGACAGATTACAGATACGCAGTATTTT. Translation gives CASSLSRQITDTQYF.